This T cell receptor (beta chain) was observed in a study of early T cells in non-severe SARS-CoV-2 infection. Study details: From unsorted whole blood, bulk RNA was sequenced, and the chains remained unpaired.

Broader study findings: Matching results from VDJdb favored anti-spike CD8 responses, leaving private and CD4 specificities undetected.

The protocol attached unique molecular identifiers to individual cDNA molecules. MiXCR, applied by TCRdb to the 5' RACE reads, yields one record per CDR3 protein. This repertoire shows 70,000 or so distinct CDR3 sequences, about 12% found once; its top ten account for roughly 1.2%. This CDR3 region has 12 residues. Germline CDR1 SEHNR, CDR2 FQNEAQ (reference sequence). V was pared by 4 bases and J by 3 bases, with 7 bases between. In its sample, this clonotype was seen a few times. What it binds is unknown. This TCR came from an adult who was a healthcare worker with PCR-confirmed SARS-CoV-2 infection or an uninfected control (not recorded which). The chain employs TRBV7-9 and TRBJ2-7, with D tentatively TRBD1 (6 bases). Sequencing was done on a sample of whole blood. CDR3 sequence (DNA): TGTGCCAGCAGCTCACAGGGCTACGAGCAGTACTTC. It specifies CASSSQGYEQYF.